One T cell receptor beta chain is described in this entry. Its antigen remains undetermined. No clone much larger than this one lies a single base away; base qualities are absent. This record belongs to a study of OX40 agonist ivuxolimab in advanced cancers. Turning to the overall study: The costimulatory receptor OX40 (CD134) was targeted by ivuxolimab, a fully human IgG2 agonistic monoclonal antibody. Intravenous ivuxolimab was administered to patients every 2 weeks at six dose levels: 0.01, 0.1, 0.3, 1.5, 3 and 10 mg/kg. The paper reports the monotherapy dose-escalation portion (N of about 50 patients) of the phase I ivuxolimab trial. In the dose-escalation cohort, 82.7% of patients were male, and the mean age was approximately 55 years, with a range of about 23 to 85. Partial responses were achieved by three dose-escalation patients, of whom one had hepatocellular carcinoma and two had cutaneous melanoma. Of the roughly 51 patients in dose escalation, 19 had hepatocellular carcinoma, some 15 had melanoma, 9 had renal cell carcinoma and 9 had head and neck cancer. Peripheral TCRbeta sequencing was intended to test whether TCR sequence diversity was altered and clonal T-cell expansion was caused by ivuxolimab. Prior anti-PD-1, anti-PD-L1 or anti-CTLA-4 therapy was permitted, and checkpoint inhibitors had been received by around 39% of dose-escalation patients.

Patients with autoimmune disease history or receiving systemic immunosuppression were excluded from the trial. In every dose cohort, peripheral blood was drawn for TCR sequencing at baseline, cycle 4 day 1, and cycle 7 day 1. Samples came from an open-label, multicenter, first-in-human phase I dose-escalation trial of ivuxolimab. Adults with locally advanced or metastatic head and neck squamous cell, hepatocellular, melanoma or renal cell carcinoma were enrolled in the trial. Before TCR sequencing, CD4+ and CD8+ T cells were separately sorted from peripheral blood. Its CDR3 holds 17 amino acids, cysteine through phenylalanine. Just CDR3 DNA is preserved here, 51 bases in frame from base 1. Per the germline V gene, MGHDK is the CDR1 and SYGVNS is the CDR2. Trimming leaves V shorter by 1 base and J shorter by 5 bases, with the junction holding 10 bases beyond the gene matches. Genomic DNA was extracted from sorted cells for sequencing of the TCRbeta CDR3 region. The immunoSEQ Assay was used to sequence the TCRbeta CDR3 regions. TCRdb carries this immuneACCESS record with in-frame sequences only. Its versions omit some clonotypes, under half of them owing to an unresolved V gene in the studies checked, with the rest unexplained. This sample comprises 60,000 to 85,000 clones, 85% to 90% of them detected only once. 0.45% to 0.7% of the sample is in the top ten clones.

Results and caveats for the whole study, not just this receptor: Low levels of normalized T-cell clonal expansion were also seen in some patients who did not respond. Antigen specificity was not determined for the clonally expanded peripheral T cells. In the 0.1-3.0 mg/kg groups, partial responders were among the patients with the lowest normalized peripheral clonal expansion, particularly in CD8+ T cells. At doses from 0.1 to 3.0 mg/kg, clonal expansion was seen in both CD4+ and CD8+ blood T cells between baseline and week 6. On average, CD8+ T cells showed more expanded clones than CD4+ T cells after ivuxolimab.

The sample was CD4+ or CD8+ T cells sorted from blood, taken in a trial of the OX40 agonist ivuxolimab. The receptor's source is an adult with an advanced solid tumor such as melanoma, head and neck, liver or kidney cancer. The rearrangement combines TRBV25-1 with TRBJ2-5, and 10 junctional nucleotides match TRBD2. The sequence in DNA is TGTGCCAGCAGTGAATTAGCTAGCGGGAGAGCTTGGGAGACCCAGTACTTC. This translates into CASSELASGRAWETQYF.